This T cell receptor beta chain was sequenced for a study of T cell responses to AZD1222 COVID-19 vaccine. Findings and limits, study-wide: At study baseline, merely six AZD1222 recipients were seropositive.

Trimming pared 6 bases from V and 1 base from J, leaving 6 bases between. CDR1 is MNHEY, CDR2 SVGAGI, per germline. The CDR3 is 12 amino acids. Concerning this clone itself: What it binds is not known.

Assay: immunoSEQ multiplex PCR; the TCRdb copy retains only in-frame clones and omits some. The sample contains about 150,000 clones, roughly 90% of which appear only once. V is TRBV6-5 and J is TRBJ1-2; D remains ambiguous. The clonotype originates from an adult in good health. The sequencing used peripheral blood, collected on day 0 of MenACWY control vaccination. In DNA, the CDR3 is TGTGCCAGCAGGCAGATTAACTATGGCTACACCTTC. This codes for CASRQINYGYTF.